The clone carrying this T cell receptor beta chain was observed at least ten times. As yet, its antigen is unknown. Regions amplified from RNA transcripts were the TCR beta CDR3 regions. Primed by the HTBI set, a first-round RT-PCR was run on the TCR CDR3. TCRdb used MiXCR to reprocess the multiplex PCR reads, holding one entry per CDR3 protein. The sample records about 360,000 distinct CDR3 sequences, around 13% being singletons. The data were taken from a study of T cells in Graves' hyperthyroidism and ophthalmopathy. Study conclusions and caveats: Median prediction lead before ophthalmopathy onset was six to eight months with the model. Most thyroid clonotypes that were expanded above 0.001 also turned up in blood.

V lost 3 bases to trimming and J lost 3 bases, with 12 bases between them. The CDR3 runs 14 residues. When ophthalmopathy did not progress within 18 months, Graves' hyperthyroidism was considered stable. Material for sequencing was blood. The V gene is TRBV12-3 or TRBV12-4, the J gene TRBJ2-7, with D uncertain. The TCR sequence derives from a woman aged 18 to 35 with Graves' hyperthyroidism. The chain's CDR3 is CASSFGRANYEQYF. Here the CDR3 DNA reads TGTGCCAGCAGTTTCGGCAGAGCTAACTACGAGCAGTACTTC.